This entry is about one TCR beta chain. The clone's antigen remains unknown. No much larger clone exists at a distance of one base, and base qualities are not known. The source of the sample is a study of cytomegalovirus exposure and HLA in healthy donors (dated 2017 in TCRdb). Describing the broader study: An earlier analysis of about 560 of the donors reported 250 to 350 Gb of sequence data and 90 million to 120 million unique TCR beta sequences obtained from about 200 million T cells. An early release covering some 640 HLA-typed donors comprised approximately 300 gigabases of sequencing data and about 90 million unique TCR sequences. The later analysis used no new phenotypic data to find candidate immune exposures, relying instead on TCR beta sequences and their occurrence across donors. Of the approximately 400 genotyped donors, around 81% fell in the genetic ancestry cluster associated with self-reported Caucasian donors. All discovery cohort repertoires had been generated on a single sequencing platform. On average, around 200,000 unique TCR beta nucleotide sequences were sequenced per donor among 300 to 500 genotyped donors of the cohort, with 15% to 20% of those sequences being non-productive. To predict cytomegalovirus infection status, the study combined high-throughput TCR immunosequencing, statistical association of individual TCRs with disease status, and machine learning. A later analysis re-analyzed previously published TCR beta repertoires from approximately 670 donors and added high-resolution HLA genotyping to study TCR occurrence patterns. HLA typing included class I and class II loci at four-digit resolution. Four or five DR-DQ haplotypes were treated as single units for association and clustering because of strong linkage in the cohort. A later genetic analysis took genome-wide SNP genotypes for 398 of the 666 donors and used that subset as a discovery cohort. The study was designed to test whether signatures of past pathogen exposure could be identified by cataloging public T cell receptors. In an earlier analysis of roughly 580 of the donors, high-throughput TCR beta sequencing was used to judge whether each TCR beta V gene segment behaved as functional or pseudogenic. Donor age, sex, ethnicity and CMV serostatus were collected together with the repertoire data. The number of donors typed differed by locus, with roughly 620-630 for A, B, C, DRB1 and DQB1, around 560 for DQA1, over 600 for DPA1, and approximately 470 for DPB1. Besides the first cohort of 666 subjects, a separate validation cohort made up of 95 to 150 different subjects was used. The study profiled the T cell repertoires of approximately 700 subjects by immunosequencing and related them to cytomegalovirus serostatus.

The germline V gene (reference sequence) yields WNHNN for CDR1 and SYGVQD for CDR2. Between the V and J ends, shortened by 6 bases and 10 bases respectively, the junction contains 10 bases. The CDR3, from cysteine to phenylalanine, totals 11 residues. Only CDR3 DNA remains: 33 bases, in frame from the first base. To prepare the library, the immunoSEQ multiplex PCR assay was applied. For the multiplex PCR, a mixture combining 60 forward primers for TCR Vbeta segments and 13 reverse primers for TCR Jbeta segments was used. Amplification of the CDR3 region of rearranged TCR beta genes was performed with a multiplex PCR assay on genomic DNA. The amplified TCR beta libraries were sequenced on the Illumina HiSeq System as 87-base-pair reads. The authors' pipeline ran thus. Across the roughly 600 repertoires, a later analysis counted approximately 75 million unique TCR beta chains, 9 million to 14 million of which were shared by at least two donors. Raw reads were error-corrected and collapsed into unique sequences by a nearest-neighbor algorithm in which closely related sequences were merged to remove PCR and sequencing errors. V, D and J gene segments were assigned by aligning CDR3 sequences to IMGT reference sequences. Each retained sequence needed at least a six-nucleotide match to both a V gene segment and a J gene segment. Rearrangements were classified as productive when the CDR3 lacked stop codons and remained in frame with V and J, and all other rearrangements were classified as non-productive. CDR3 was defined by IMGT convention, running from the second conserved V-encoded cysteine to the conserved J-encoded phenylalanine. The earlier analysis of approximately 500 of the donors excluded sequences that lacked an unambiguous match to a single V gene segment. In an earlier analysis of several hundred of the donors, V segments were called functional above 56.7% productive rearrangements and were called segregating when the between-donor standard deviation exceeded 5%. A statistical classification framework was built to diagnose cytomegalovirus status from the catalog of TCR beta chain sequences. A later analysis assigned V and J genes by comparing TCR nucleotide sequences with IMGT/GENE-DB human TR gene sequences. Using the TCRdist pipeline, a later analysis assigned CDR3 sequences along with most-parsimonious VDJ recombination scenarios. In a later analysis, each TCR beta chain was defined by its CDR3 amino acid sequence together with its V-gene family, and reads without a unique V-gene family were excluded. A later analysis removed 450 to 600 highly shared, low-generation-probability nucleotide sequences to deal with suspected cross-contamination and a sequencing artifact. A later analysis calculated a clonal expansion index for each public chain from normalized within-repertoire ranks of inferred template counts. Generation probabilities in a later analysis came from a VDJ recombination model fitted to out-of-frame rearrangements, and those results were checked against IGoR. Hypergeometric tests were used in a later analysis to score TCR-TCR, TCR-HLA and TCR-CMV co-occurrence, with a repertoire-size bias correction applied to the TCR pairs. In a later analysis, false discovery rates were estimated by permuting HLA or CMV assignments 20 times. A later analysis grouped co-occurring TCRs with DBSCAN, adding TCRdist sequence similarity when clustering within HLA-allele-positive subsets. Repertoires with fewer than 30,000 or more than 120,000 public chains, plus five repertoires with anomalous nucleotide sharing, were excluded from co-occurrence clustering. This is the immuneACCESS table as TCRdb keeps it, with only in-frame sequences that have V and J called. A part of the clones is gone; compared with another copy, unresolved V genes explain less than half, and the rest is unexplained. The DNA gave D and trimming, while V, J and clone size come from that table. The sample table records tens of thousands of clones; 60% to 80% of these occur just once. 3% to 4.5% of the sample is held by the ten biggest clonotypes.

The paper's findings and limits, for the study overall: Most TCR sequences were seen in very few donors, while some public TCRs were found in many individuals. A few of the identified cytomegalovirus-associated TCR beta chains were confirmed in vitro to be specific for cytomegalovirus antigens. Linkage disequilibrium might explain the correlated functional status among segregating V segments, but an unknown experimental factor could not be ruled out. According to a later analysis, most CMV-associated TCR beta chains appeared to be HLA-restricted, and the HLA associations seemed to be driven largely by CMV exposure. In an earlier analysis of several hundred of the donors, most TCR beta V segments were observed in productive rearrangements about 87% or about 30% of the time, broadly matching IMGT annotations. A cluster of highly shared sequence variants was judged likely to represent a technical artifact of the sequencing pipeline. In a later analysis, TCR association rates were found to vary across HLA loci, with the most associated TCRs seen for DRB1 alleles and the fewest for HLA-C alleles. Sequencing depth was assumed to be roughly uniform across donors in the presence/absence analyses, though that assumption may not hold. A later genetic analysis associated a missense DCLRE1C variant with V-gene and J-gene trimming of TCR beta chains, and an independent cohort replicated the association. It was suggested by the authors that the approach could potentially be generalized to other disease states and immunological phenotypes. The only immune exposure information available for the cohort was CMV serostatus. In the study, 150 to 200 TCR beta chains were listed as associated with cytomegalovirus. In a later genetic analysis, fewer N-insertions in productive TCRs were reported among donors in an Asian-associated ancestry cluster than the 666-donor mean. Compared with equally common non-associated chains, HLA-associated TCR beta chains in a later analysis were more clonally expanded and had lower generation probabilities. The classifier was reported to diagnose cytomegalovirus status with high specificity and sensitivity in both the original cohort and the validation cohort. Specific HLA alleles were associated with 15,000 to 20,000 TCR beta sequences at a false discovery rate of 0.05 in a later analysis. A further reported finding was that TCR beta sequences accurately predicted the HLA-A and HLA-B alleles for most subjects in the first cohort. Assigning TCR associations to individual alleles was difficult when HLA alleles, especially DR and DQ, strongly co-occurred. In this cohort, only TCR beta chains were sequenced, and detectable features were limited by the absence of alpha or paired-chain data. Because counts were too low, roughly 18 rarely observed V segments, including chromosome 9 orphons, were left out of the earlier analysis of 587 of the donors. Because some donors lacked HLA typing at each locus, the association tests relied only on the typed subset. Because the 87-base-pair reads could not distinguish some IMGT-functional V segments, including TRBV6-2 and TRBV6-3, those segments were excluded. In a later analysis, several top co-occurrence clusters were reported to appear linked to parvovirus B19, influenza, CMV and Epstein-Barr virus.

The cohort comprised around 690 healthy bone marrow donors. At the time of sampling, all cohort members were nominally healthy, though unrecorded immune exposures were likely present. The donor was CMV seronegative and was included in the group of under 450 seronegative cohort members. A peripheral blood sample was provided by each donor, and peripheral blood mononuclear cells were used for TCR beta sequencing. Genomic DNA extraction from the blood cell samples was performed with the Qiagen DNeasy Blood Extraction Kit. The TCR comes from a young man in good health and CMV-seronegative. The sample comprised PBMCs. The chain is encoded by TRBV10-1 joined to TRBJ2-1, with the D segment identity uncertain. The nucleotide sequence reads as follows: TGCGCCAGCAGAGACTCCAACGAGCAGTTCTTC. Its translation is CASRDSNEQFF.